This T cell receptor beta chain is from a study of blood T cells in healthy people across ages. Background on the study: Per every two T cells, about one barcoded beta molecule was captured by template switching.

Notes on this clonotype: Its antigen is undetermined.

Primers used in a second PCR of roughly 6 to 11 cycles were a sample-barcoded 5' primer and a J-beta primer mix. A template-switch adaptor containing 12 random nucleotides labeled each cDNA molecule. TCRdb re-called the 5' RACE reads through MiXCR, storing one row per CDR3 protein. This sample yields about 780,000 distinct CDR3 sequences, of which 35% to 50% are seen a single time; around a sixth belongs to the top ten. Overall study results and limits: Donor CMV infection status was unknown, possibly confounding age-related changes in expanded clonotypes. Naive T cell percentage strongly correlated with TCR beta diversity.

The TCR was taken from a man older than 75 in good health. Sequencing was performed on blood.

The CDR3 sequence: CASSQESRGSYNEQYF. As DNA, the CDR3 is TGCGCCAGCAGCCAAGAAAGTAGGGGGTCCTACAATGAGCAGTACTTC. This sequence joins TRBV4-3 and TRBJ2-7; D might be TRBD1 (6 bases). CDR1 is LGHNA, CDR2 YSLEER, per germline. CDR3 length equals 16 residues. V lost 0 bases, J lost 7 bases, and 19 bases lay in between.